This T cell receptor beta chain originates from a study of blood T cell repertoires in COVID-19. Overall study context: Both acute and convalescent COVID-19 samples were obtained from the United States, Italy and Spain. PBMCs, B-cell-depleted T cells, or T cells were the source of the cDNA or gDNA that made up the material.

In the source study's methods: Using reference gene primer amplification, nucleated cell counts were estimated. TCRdb's table, derived via immunoSEQ multiplex PCR, lists solely in-frame clones and lacks some. V, J and clone size reflect that table, while D and trimming were determined from the DNA. The data contain roughly 410,000 clones, about 88% of them singletons. Patients of the Seattle cohort, enrolled during active infection, were followed longitudinally. Sequencing was carried out using peripheral blood. The TCR comes from a woman aged 40 to 50 with COVID-19, enrolled during active disease.

The CDR3 loop is CASSLRQGNDEQYF. Written as DNA, the CDR3 is TGCGCCAGCAGCTTGAGGCAGGGGAACGACGAGCAGTACTTC. The V gene is TRBV5-1, the J gene TRBJ2-7; the D gene is possibly TRBD1 (6 bases). V gave up 1 base and J gave up 5 bases, with 13 bases separating them. The germline CDR1 and CDR2 sequences are SGHRS and YFSETQ. CDR3 size: 14 residues.